The source of this TCR beta chain is a study of T cells in Graves' hyperthyroidism and ophthalmopathy. As for the study in general: Blood was drawn when the patient was first diagnosed and still untreated.

Amplification yielded TCR beta CDR3 regions, with RNA transcripts as the source. The HTBI set primed first-round TCR CDR3 RT-PCR. TCRdb itself ran the multiplex PCR reads through MiXCR, one entry per CDR3 protein. The data hold about 52,000 distinct CDR3 sequences, with over 40% observed a single time. There are many counts of this clonotype. The target antigen is unknown. The cohort's ophthalmopathy patients, a group with duration under 3 months, had a Clinical Activity Score of at least 3 and a NOSPECS grade of at least 4. Study results and limitations: Among clonotypes expanded in thyroid above 0.001, most were also found in blood.

This CDR3 contains 16 residues. Germline trimming cut 3 bases from V and 4 bases from J; bases unmatched to any gene: 6. Per the germline V gene, CDR1 is KGHDR and CDR2 is SFDVKD. The sequenced material came from blood. This clonotype was obtained from a woman between 45 and 60 years old with Graves' ophthalmopathy. The chain combines TRBV24-1 with TRBJ2-2, with 8 bases identical to TRBD2. The CDR3 DNA reads TGTGCCACCAGTGATCCGGGGACTAGGGGCACCGGGGAGCTGTTTTTT. This sequence encodes CATSDPGTRGTGELFF.